This T cell receptor (beta chain) was captured in a study of T-cell reconstitution after alpha-beta-depleted transplantation in children. The CDR3 has 14 residues. V gave up 6 bases and J gave up 7 bases; unmatched junction bases: 9. This clonotype was seen ten or more times. It was with unique molecular identifiers that the TCRbeta library was prepared. TCRdb recomputed calls from the PCR reads with MiXCR, one row per CDR3 protein. This table has approximately 490,000 distinct CDR3 sequences, approximately 12% appearing once. This clonotype was obtained from a human donor who donated a stem cell graft to a child with combined immunodeficiency. The sequencing used PBMCs from the stem cell graft donor, collected from the stem cell graft. The chain links TRBV12-3 or TRBV12-4 to TRBJ1-2, with TRBD1 identical over 9 bases. In DNA, the CDR3 is TGTGCCAGCAGCCTAGGGGCGGACAGGGGTGGCTACACCTTC. As protein: CASSLGADRGGYTF.